This T cell receptor beta chain was captured in a study of T cell responses to AZD1222 COVID-19 vaccine. Turning to the study itself: It was second doses at about 4 or about 12 weeks that were pooled. Whole-study results and caveats: A reported finding is that nearly half of spike-specific TCRs target unmutated variant regions.

With regard to this clone: Its antigen is currently unknown.

This table comes from immunoSEQ multiplex PCR, and its TCRdb copy is limited to in-frame clones, with some not included. This sample yields about 84,000 clones, of which 70% to 90% are seen a single time; approximately 1.4% belongs to the top ten. CDR3 length equals 13 residues. Trimming cost V 2 bases and J 6 bases, with 10 bases left between them. The input for sequencing was peripheral blood, taken on day 0 of AZD1222 vaccination. The TCR was taken from an adult in good health. This chain uses TRBV12-3 or TRBV12-4 with TRBJ1-1; D is unclear. The CDR3 region has the DNA TGTGCCAGCAGTTTATCGGGTCGGGCTGAAGCTTTCTTT. As protein: CASSLSGRAEAFF.